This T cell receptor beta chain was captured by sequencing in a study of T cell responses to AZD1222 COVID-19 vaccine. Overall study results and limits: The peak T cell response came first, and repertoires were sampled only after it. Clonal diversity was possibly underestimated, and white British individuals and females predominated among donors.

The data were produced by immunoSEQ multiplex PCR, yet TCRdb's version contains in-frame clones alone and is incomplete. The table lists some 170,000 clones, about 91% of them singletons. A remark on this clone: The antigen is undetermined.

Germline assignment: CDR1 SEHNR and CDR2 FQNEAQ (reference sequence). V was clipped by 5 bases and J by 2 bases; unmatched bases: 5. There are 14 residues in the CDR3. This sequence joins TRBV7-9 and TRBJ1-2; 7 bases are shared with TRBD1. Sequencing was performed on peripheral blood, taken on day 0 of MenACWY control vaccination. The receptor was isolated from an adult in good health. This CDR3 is CASSPTGTNYGYTF. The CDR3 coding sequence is TGTGCCAGCAGCCCGACAGGGACCAACTATGGCTACACCTTC.